This T cell receptor (beta chain) was identified during a study of blood T cell repertoires in COVID-19. With 4 bases removed from V and 0 bases from J, the gap between germline ends came to 7 bases. The CDR3 runs 13 residues. Germline CDR1 is SGHRS and CDR2 is YFSETQ. Assay: immunoSEQ multiplex PCR; the TCRdb copy retains only in-frame clones and omits some. The sample yields around 93,000 clones, roughly 89% seen once. The receptor was derived from a human donor in a cohort sampled during active COVID-19. Sequenced input: peripheral blood. The V call is TRBV5-1, the J call TRBJ1-2; D ambiguous. CDR3 loop: CASSLVANYGYTF. The CDR3 DNA sequence: TGCGCCAGCAGCCTCGTAGCTAACTATGGCTACACCTTC.